This T cell receptor beta chain was sequenced during a study of neoadjuvant anti-PD-1 for oral cavity cancer. Study-wide results and caveats: Greater tumor shrinkage accompanied bigger post-treatment sizes of preexisting clones. Higher pretreatment Treg/Th17 ratios tracked higher pretreatment blood clonality.

Time point here: after neoadjuvant nivolumab, at surgical resection. Stage II-IVA oral cavity squamous cell carcinoma was new and untreated by systemic or radiation therapy. Germline CDR1 SGHAT, CDR2 FQNNGV. CDR3 length: 15 amino acids. Trimming removed 4 bases from V and 2 bases from J, with 9 bases in between. Profiling relied on immunoSEQ multiplex PCR, and the TCRdb table lists in-frame clones only, not all of them. The sample records some 22,000 clones, 27% being singletons. With regard to this clone: Its antigen is currently unknown.

This specimen consisted of tumor tissue, obtained after nivolumab (anti-PD-1) treatment. V usage is TRBV11-2 and J usage is TRBJ1-6; TRBD1 might be the D (6 bases). The receptor's source is a person aged 35-79 years with oral cavity squamous cell carcinoma. CDR3 DNA sequence: TGTGCCAGCAGCTCCGGACAGACCTATAATTCACCCCTCCACTTT. Its protein is CASSSGQTYNSPLHF.